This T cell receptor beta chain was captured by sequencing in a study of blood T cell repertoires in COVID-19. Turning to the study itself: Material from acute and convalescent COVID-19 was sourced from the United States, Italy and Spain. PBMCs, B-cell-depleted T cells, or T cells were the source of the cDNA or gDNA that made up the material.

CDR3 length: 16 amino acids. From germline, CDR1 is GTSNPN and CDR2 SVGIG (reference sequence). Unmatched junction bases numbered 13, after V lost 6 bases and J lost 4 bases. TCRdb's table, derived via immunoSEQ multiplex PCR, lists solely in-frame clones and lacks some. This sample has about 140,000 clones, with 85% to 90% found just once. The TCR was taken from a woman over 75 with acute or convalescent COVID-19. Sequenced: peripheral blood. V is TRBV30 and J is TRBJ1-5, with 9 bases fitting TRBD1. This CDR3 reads CACAQGARGGNQPQHF. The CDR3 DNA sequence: TGTGCCTGTGCACAGGGGGCGCGAGGGGGGAATCAGCCCCAGCATTTT.